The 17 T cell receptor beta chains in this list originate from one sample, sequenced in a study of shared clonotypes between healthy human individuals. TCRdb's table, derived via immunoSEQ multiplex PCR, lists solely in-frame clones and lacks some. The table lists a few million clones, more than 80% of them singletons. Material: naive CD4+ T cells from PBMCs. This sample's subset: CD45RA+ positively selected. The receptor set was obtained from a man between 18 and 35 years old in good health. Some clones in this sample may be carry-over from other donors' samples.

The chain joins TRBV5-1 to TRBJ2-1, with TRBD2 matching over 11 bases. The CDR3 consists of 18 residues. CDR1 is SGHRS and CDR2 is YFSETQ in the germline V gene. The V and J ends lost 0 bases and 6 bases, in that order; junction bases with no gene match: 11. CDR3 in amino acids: CASSLGGLAALSANEQFF. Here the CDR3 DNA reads TGCGCCAGCAGCTTGGGGGGACTAGCGGCATTGTCGGCCAATGAGCAGTTCTTC.

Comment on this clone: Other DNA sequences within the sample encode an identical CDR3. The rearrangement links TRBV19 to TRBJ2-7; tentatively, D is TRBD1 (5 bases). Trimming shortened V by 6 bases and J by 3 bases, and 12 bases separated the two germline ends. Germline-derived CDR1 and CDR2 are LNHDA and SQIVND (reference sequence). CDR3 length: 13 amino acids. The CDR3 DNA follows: TGTGCCAGTAGCCGACAGACAAGCTACGAGCAGTACTTC. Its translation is CASSRQTSYEQYF.

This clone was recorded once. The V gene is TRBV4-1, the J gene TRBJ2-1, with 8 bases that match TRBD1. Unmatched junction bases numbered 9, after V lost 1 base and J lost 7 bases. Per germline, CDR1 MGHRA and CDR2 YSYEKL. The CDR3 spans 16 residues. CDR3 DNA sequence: TGCGCCAGCAGCCAAGGTGGCAGGGGGCGCTGGAATGAGCAGTTCTTC. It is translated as CASSQGGRGRWNEQFF.

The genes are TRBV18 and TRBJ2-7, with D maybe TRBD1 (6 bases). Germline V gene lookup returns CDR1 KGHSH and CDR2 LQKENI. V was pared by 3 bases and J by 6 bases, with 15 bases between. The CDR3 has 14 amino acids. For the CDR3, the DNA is TGTGCCAGCTCACCTTTTAACAGGGCGTCCGAGCAGTACTTC. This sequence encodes CASSPFNRASEQYF.

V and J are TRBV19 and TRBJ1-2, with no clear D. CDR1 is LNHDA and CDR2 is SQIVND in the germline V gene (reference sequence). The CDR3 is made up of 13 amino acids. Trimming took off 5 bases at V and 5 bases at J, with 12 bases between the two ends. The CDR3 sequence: CASSASYPYGYTF. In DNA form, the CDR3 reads TGTGCCAGTAGTGCCTCCTATCCTTATGGCTACACCTTC.

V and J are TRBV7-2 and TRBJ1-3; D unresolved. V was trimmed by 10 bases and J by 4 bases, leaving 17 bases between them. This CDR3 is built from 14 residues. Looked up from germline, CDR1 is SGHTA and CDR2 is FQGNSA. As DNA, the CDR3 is TGTGCCACTTCGGGCCTTGCTCTAGGAAACACCATATATTTT. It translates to CATSGLALGNTIYF. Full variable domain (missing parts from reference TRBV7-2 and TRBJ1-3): GAGVSQSPSNKVTEKGKDVELRCDPISGHTALYWYRQSLGQGLEFLIYFQGNSAPDKSGLPSDRFSAERTGGSVSTLTIQRTQQEDSAVYLCATSGLALGNTIYFGEGSWLTVV.

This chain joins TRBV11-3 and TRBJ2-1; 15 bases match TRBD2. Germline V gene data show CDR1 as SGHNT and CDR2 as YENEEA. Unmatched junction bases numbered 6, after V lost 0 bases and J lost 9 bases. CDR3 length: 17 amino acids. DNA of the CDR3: TGTGCCAGCAGCTTAGACCGGGGACTAGCGGGAGGCGGTGAGCAGTTCTTC. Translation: CASSLDRGLAGGGEQFF. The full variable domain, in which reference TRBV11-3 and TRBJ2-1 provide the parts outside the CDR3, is EAGVVQSPRYKIIEKKQPVAFWCNPISGHNTLYWYLQNLGQGPELLIRYENEEAVDDSQLPKDRFSAERLKGVDSTLKIQPAELGDSAVYLCASSLDRGLAGGGEQFFGPGTRLTVL.

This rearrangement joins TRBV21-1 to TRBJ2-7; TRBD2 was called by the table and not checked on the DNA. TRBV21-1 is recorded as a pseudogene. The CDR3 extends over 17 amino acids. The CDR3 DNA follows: TGTGCCAGCAGCAAAAGGGGGGGTAGCGGGAGAGAGATCGAGCAGTACTTC. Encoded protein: CASSKRGGSGREIEQYF.

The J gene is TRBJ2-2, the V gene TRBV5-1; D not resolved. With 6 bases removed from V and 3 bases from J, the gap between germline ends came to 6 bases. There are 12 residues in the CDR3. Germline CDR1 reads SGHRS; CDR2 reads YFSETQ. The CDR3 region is CASTDDTGELFF. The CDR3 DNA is TGCGCCAGCACCGATGACACCGGGGAGCTGTTTTTT. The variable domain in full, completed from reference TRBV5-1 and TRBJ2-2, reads KAGVTQTPRYLIKTRGQQVTLSCSPISGHRSVSWYQQTPGQGLQFLFEYFSETQRNKGNFPGRFSGRQFSNSRSEMNVSTLELGDSALYLCASTDDTGELFFGEGSRLTVL.

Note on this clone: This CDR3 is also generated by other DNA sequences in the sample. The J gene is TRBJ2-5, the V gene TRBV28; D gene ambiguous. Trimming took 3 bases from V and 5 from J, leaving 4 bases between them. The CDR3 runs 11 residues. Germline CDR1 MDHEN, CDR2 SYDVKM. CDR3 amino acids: CASSFSETQYF. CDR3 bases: TGTGCCAGCAGTTTTTCGGAGACCCAGTACTTC.

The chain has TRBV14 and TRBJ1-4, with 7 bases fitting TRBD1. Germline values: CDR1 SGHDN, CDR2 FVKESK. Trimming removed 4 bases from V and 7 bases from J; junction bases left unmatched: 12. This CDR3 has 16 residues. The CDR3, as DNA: TGTGCCAGCAGCCGAAATGGACAGGCCAGGGGTGAAAAACTGTTTTTT. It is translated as CASSRNGQARGEKLFF.

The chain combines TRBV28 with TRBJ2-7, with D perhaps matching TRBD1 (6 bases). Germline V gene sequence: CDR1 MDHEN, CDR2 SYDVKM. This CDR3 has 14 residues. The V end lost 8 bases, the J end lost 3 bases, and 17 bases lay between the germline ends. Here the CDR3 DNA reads TGTGCCAGCCAAAGGTTACAGGGTCGCTACGAGCAGTACTTC. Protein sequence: CASQRLQGRYEQYF.

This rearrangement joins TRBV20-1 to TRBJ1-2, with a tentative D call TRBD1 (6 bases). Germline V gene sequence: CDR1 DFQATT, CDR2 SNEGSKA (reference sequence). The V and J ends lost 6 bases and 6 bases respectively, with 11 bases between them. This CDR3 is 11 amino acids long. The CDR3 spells CSAGRGNGYTF. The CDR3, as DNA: TGCAGTGCCGGGAGGGGGAATGGCTACACCTTC.

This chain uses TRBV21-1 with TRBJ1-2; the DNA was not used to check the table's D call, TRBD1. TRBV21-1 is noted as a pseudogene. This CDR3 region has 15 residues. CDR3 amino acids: CASIIGDSSNYGYTF. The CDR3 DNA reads TGTGCCAGCATCATAGGGGACAGTAGCAACTATGGCTACACCTTC.

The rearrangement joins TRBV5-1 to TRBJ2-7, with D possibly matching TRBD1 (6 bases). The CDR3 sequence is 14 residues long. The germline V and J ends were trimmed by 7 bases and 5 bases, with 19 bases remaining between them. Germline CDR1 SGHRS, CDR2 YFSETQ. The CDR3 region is CASGIGGSDNEQYF. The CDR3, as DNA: TGCGCCAGCGGCATAGGGGGATCGGACAACGAGCAGTACTTC. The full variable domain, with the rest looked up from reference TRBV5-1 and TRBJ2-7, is KAGVTQTPRYLIKTRGQQVTLSCSPISGHRSVSWYQQTPGQGLQFLFEYFSETQRNKGNFPGRFSGRQFSNSRSEMNVSTLELGDSALYLCASGIGGSDNEQYFGPGTRLTVT.

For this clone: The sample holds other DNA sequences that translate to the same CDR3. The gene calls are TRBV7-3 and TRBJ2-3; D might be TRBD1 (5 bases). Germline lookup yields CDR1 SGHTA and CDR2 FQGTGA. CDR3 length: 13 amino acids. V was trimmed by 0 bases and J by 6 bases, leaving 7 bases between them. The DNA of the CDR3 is TGTGCCAGCAGCTTAACGGGGCCGGATACGCAGTATTTT. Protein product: CASSLTGPDTQYF.

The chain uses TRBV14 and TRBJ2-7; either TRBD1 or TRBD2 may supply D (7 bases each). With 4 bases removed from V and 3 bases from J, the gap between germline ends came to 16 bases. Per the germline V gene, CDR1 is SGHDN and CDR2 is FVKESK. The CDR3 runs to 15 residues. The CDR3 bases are TGTGCCAGCAGCCTCGGAACAGGGGACTACTACGAGCAGTACTTC. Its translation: CASSLGTGDYYEQYF. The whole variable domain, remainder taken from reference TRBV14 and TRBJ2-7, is EAGVTQFPSHSVIEKGQTVTLRCDPISGHDNLYWYRRVMGKEIKFLLHFVKESKQDESGMPNNRFLAERTGGTYSTLKVQPAELEDSGVYFCASSLGTGDYYEQYFGPGTRLTVT.